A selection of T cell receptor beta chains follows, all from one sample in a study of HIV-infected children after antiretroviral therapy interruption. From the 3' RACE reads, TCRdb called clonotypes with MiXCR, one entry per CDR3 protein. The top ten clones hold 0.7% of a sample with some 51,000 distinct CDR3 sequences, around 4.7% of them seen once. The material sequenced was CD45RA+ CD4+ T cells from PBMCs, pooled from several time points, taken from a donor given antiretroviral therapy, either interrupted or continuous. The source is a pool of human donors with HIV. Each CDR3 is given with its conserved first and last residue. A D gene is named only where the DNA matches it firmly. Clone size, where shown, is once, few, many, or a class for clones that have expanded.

CDR3 protein: CASSSNAGRSGYTF
CDR3 DNA: TGTGCCAGTAGTTCAAATGCGGGACGCAGCGGCTACACCTTC
clone size: many
V gene: TRBV19
J gene: TRBJ1-2
D gene: NA

CDR3 protein: CASSQFTGTARCANTGELFF
CDR3 DNA: TGCGCCAGCAGTCAGTTTACCGGGACAGCACGCTGCGCGAACACCGGGGAGCTGTTTTTT
clone size: NA
V gene: TRBV23-1
J gene: TRBJ2-2
D gene: TRBD1

CDR3 protein: CASSRGGAQAYGYTF
CDR3 DNA: TGTGCCAGCAGCCGGGGCGGCGCACAAGCCTATGGCTACACCTTC
clone size: many
V gene: TRBV6-5
J gene: TRBJ1-2
D gene: NA

CDR3 protein: CASSSGSRGPRETQYF
CDR3 DNA: TGTGCCAGCAGCTCCGGGAGTCGGGGGCCAAGGGAGACCCAGTACTTC
clone size: NA
V gene: TRBV13
J gene: TRBJ2-5
D gene: NA

CDR3 protein: CASSQENFRGPVMDTQYF
CDR3 DNA: TGTGCCAGCAGCCAAGAAAATTTCCGGGGACCAGTTATGGATACGCAGTATTTT
clone size: many
V gene: TRBV3-1
J gene: TRBJ2-3
D gene: NA

CDR3 protein: CASSAGDGNTIYF
CDR3 DNA: TGTGCCAGCTCAGCAGGGGACGGAAACACCATATATTTT
clone size: NA
V gene: TRBV19
J gene: TRBJ1-3
D gene: NA

CDR3 protein: CASSQIGVDSPLHF
CDR3 DNA: TGTGCCAGCAGCCAGATAGGGGTGGATTCACCCCTCCACTTT
clone size: many
V gene: TRBV3-1
J gene: TRBJ1-6
D gene: NA

CDR3 protein: CSARKNVDRNTDTQYF
CDR3 DNA: TGCAGTGCTAGAAAAAACGTGGACAGAAACACAGATACGCAGTATTTT
clone size: many
V gene: TRBV20-1
J gene: TRBJ2-3
D gene: NA

CDR3 protein: CSVEPTGGSYNEQFF
CDR3 DNA: TGCAGCGTTGAACCTACAGGGGGGTCCTACAATGAGCAGTTCTTC
clone size: NA
V gene: TRBV29-1
J gene: TRBJ2-1
D gene: TRBD1

CDR3 protein: CASSLRSGDINTEAFF
CDR3 DNA: TGTGCCAGCAGTTTAAGGTCAGGAGATATAAACACTGAAGCTTTCTTT
clone size: many
V gene: TRBV12-3/TRBV12-4
J gene: TRBJ1-1
D gene: NA

CDR3 protein: CASSWSFLGLAGSKDTQYF
CDR3 DNA: TGTGCCAGCAGCTGGAGTTTTCTTGGACTAGCGGGGAGCAAAGATACGCAGTATTTT
clone size: many
V gene: TRBV7-2
J gene: TRBJ2-3
D gene: TRBD2

CDR3 protein: CSATGSDQPQHF
CDR3 DNA: TGCAGTGCTACAGGGTCTGACCAGCCCCAGCATTTT
clone size: many
V gene: TRBV20-1
J gene: TRBJ1-5
D gene: NA

CDR3 protein: CASRRPGQGTGEQYF
CDR3 DNA: TGTGCCAGCAGAAGACCGGGACAGGGGACCGGCGAGCAGTACTTC
clone size: many
V gene: TRBV5-6
J gene: TRBJ2-7
D gene: TRBD1

CDR3 protein: CSVMYGQGSYEQYF
CDR3 DNA: TGCAGCGTTATGTATGGACAGGGTAGCTACGAGCAGTACTTC
clone size: many
V gene: TRBV29-1
J gene: TRBJ2-7
D gene: TRBD1

CDR3 protein: CASSLSPRQGGGYTF
CDR3 DNA: TGTGCCAGCAGTTTATCTCCCCGACAGGGGGGGGGCTACACCTTC
clone size: many
V gene: TRBV27
J gene: TRBJ1-2
D gene: TRBD1

CDR3 protein: CASSLNPQGDTDTQYF
CDR3 DNA: TGTGCCAGCAGCCTCAACCCACAAGGTGACACAGATACGCAGTATTTT
clone size: few
V gene: TRBV12-3/TRBV12-4
J gene: TRBJ2-3
D gene: NA

CDR3 protein: CASSTLTGQEQYF
CDR3 DNA: TGTGCCAGCAGTACGCTGACAGGGCAGGAGCAGTACTTC
clone size: NA
V gene: TRBV6-2/TRBV6-3
J gene: TRBJ2-7
D gene: TRBD1

CDR3 protein: CASSSSSPLGEQFF
CDR3 DNA: TGCGCCAGCAGCTCGTCTTCCCCCCTGGGTGAGCAGTTCTTC
clone size: many
V gene: TRBV5-1
J gene: TRBJ2-1
D gene: NA

CDR3 protein: CATLTGSSREAFF
CDR3 DNA: TGTGCCACGCTCACAGGGTCTTCACGGGAAGCTTTCTTT
clone size: many
V gene: TRBV6-6
J gene: TRBJ1-1
D gene: NA

CDR3 protein: CASSLTTGDAGELFF
CDR3 DNA: TGCGCCAGCAGCTTGACGACAGGGGATGCCGGGGAGCTGTTTTTT
clone size: NA
V gene: TRBV5-1
J gene: TRBJ2-2
D gene: TRBD1

CDR3 protein: CASNTGGNQPQHF
CDR3 DNA: TGTGCCAGTAATACAGGGGGGAATCAGCCCCAGCATTTT
clone size: few
V gene: TRBV19
J gene: TRBJ1-5
D gene: TRBD1

CDR3 protein: CASSFGRLNEQFF
CDR3 DNA: TGTGCCAGCAGTTTCGGTCGACTCAATGAGCAGTTCTTC
clone size: many
V gene: TRBV28
J gene: TRBJ2-1
D gene: NA

CDR3 protein: CAIRASETGELFF
CDR3 DNA: TGTGCCATCAGGGCTAGCGAAACCGGGGAGCTGTTTTTT
clone size: many
V gene: TRBV10-3
J gene: TRBJ2-2
D gene: NA

CDR3 protein: CSAREWPGKIQPQHF
CDR3 DNA: TGCAGTGCTAGAGAATGGCCAGGGAAGATTCAGCCCCAGCATTTT
clone size: many
V gene: TRBV20-1
J gene: TRBJ1-5
D gene: NA

CDR3 protein: CAWSRGPFNQPQHF
CDR3 DNA: TGTGCCTGGAGTAGGGGGCCCTTCAATCAGCCCCAGCATTTT
clone size: many
V gene: TRBV30
J gene: TRBJ1-5
D gene: TRBD1

CDR3 protein: CASSQERRGPSTDTQYF
CDR3 DNA: TGTGCCAGCAGCCAAGAGAGGAGGGGGCCCAGCACAGATACGCAGTATTTT
clone size: few
V gene: TRBV3-1
J gene: TRBJ2-3
D gene: NA

CDR3 protein: CASSAGQGTYEQYF
CDR3 DNA: TGTGCCAGCAGTGCCGGACAGGGAACCTACGAGCAGTACTTC
clone size: many
V gene: TRBV6-5
J gene: TRBJ2-7
D gene: TRBD1

CDR3 protein: CASSTPPSTCGYTF
CDR3 DNA: TGTGCCAGCAGCACTCCCCCCAGCACATGTGGCTACACCTTC
clone size: many
V gene: TRBV11-1
J gene: TRBJ1-2
D gene: NA

CDR3 protein: CSASQGSGYTF
CDR3 DNA: TGCAGTGCTTCTCAGGGGAGCGGCTACACCTTC
clone size: many
V gene: TRBV20-1
J gene: TRBJ1-2
D gene: NA

CDR3 protein: CASSSKGRGPHEQYF
CDR3 DNA: TGTGCCAGCAGCTCAAAGGGTCGGGGGCCACACGAGCAGTACTTC
clone size: many
V gene: TRBV12-3/TRBV12-4
J gene: TRBJ2-7
D gene: NA

CDR3 protein: CASSPRDPNEKLFF
CDR3 DNA: TGTGCCAGCAGCCCCCGGGACCCTAATGAAAAACTGTTTTTT
clone size: many
V gene: TRBV11-2
J gene: TRBJ1-4
D gene: NA

CDR3 protein: CSVRSPTNQETQYF
CDR3 DNA: TGCAGCGTTAGAAGCCCCACAAACCAAGAGACCCAGTACTTC
clone size: many
V gene: TRBV29-1
J gene: TRBJ2-5
D gene: NA

CDR3 protein: CAWSLQGLEQYF
CDR3 DNA: TGTGCCTGGAGCCTACAGGGGTTGGAACAGTACTTC
clone size: many
V gene: TRBV30
J gene: TRBJ2-7
D gene: TRBD1

CDR3 protein: CATTTRSPTDTQYF
CDR3 DNA: TGTGCCACCACGACTCGCTCTCCCACAGATACGCAGTATTTT
clone size: many
V gene: TRBV7-3
J gene: TRBJ2-3
D gene: NA

CDR3 protein: CSVNWGRRETQYF
CDR3 DNA: TGCAGCGTTAATTGGGGTCGCAGGGAGACCCAGTACTTC
clone size: NA
V gene: TRBV29-1
J gene: TRBJ2-5
D gene: NA

CDR3 protein: CASSSPSGGVSTDTQYF
CDR3 DNA: TGCGCCAGCAGCTCTCCTAGCGGGGGGGTTAGCACAGATACGCAGTATTTT
clone size: many
V gene: TRBV5-1
J gene: TRBJ2-3
D gene: TRBD2

CDR3 protein: CASTQEVGGDSPLHF
CDR3 DNA: TGTGCCAGCACCCAAGAGGTGGGGGGGGACTCACCCCTCCACTTT
clone size: NA
V gene: TRBV6-6
J gene: TRBJ1-6
D gene: NA

CDR3 protein: CASSYSSDRAYEQYF
CDR3 DNA: TGTGCCAGCAGTTACTCGAGTGACAGGGCCTACGAGCAGTACTTC
clone size: many
V gene: TRBV6-5
J gene: TRBJ2-7
D gene: TRBD1

CDR3 protein: CASSFIGGGDEQYF
CDR3 DNA: TGTGCCAGCAGTTTCATAGGAGGGGGGGACGAGCAGTACTTC
clone size: NA
V gene: TRBV12-3/TRBV12-4
J gene: TRBJ2-7
D gene: NA

CDR3 protein: CASSAGTVPYNEQFF
CDR3 DNA: TGTGCCAGCAGTGCCGGGACAGTTCCCTACAATGAGCAGTTCTTC
clone size: many
V gene: TRBV7-3
J gene: TRBJ2-1
D gene: TRBD1

CDR3 protein: CASSRLLQDGNAFF
CDR3 DNA: TGTGCCAGCAGCCGATTACTCCAAGACGGGAATGCTTTCTTT
clone size: many
V gene: TRBV14
J gene: TRBJ1-1
D gene: NA

CDR3 protein: CASSAGQASYEQYF
CDR3 DNA: TGTGCCAGCAGCGCGGGACAGGCATCCTACGAGCAGTACTTC
clone size: NA
V gene: TRBV9
J gene: TRBJ2-7
D gene: TRBD1

CDR3 protein: CASSRLPREPQHF
CDR3 DNA: TGTGCCAGCAGCAGACTCCCTAGGGAGCCCCAGCATTTT
clone size: many
V gene: TRBV21-1
J gene: TRBJ1-5
D gene: NA

CDR3 protein: CASAPPSGLTYEQYF
CDR3 DNA: TGTGCCAGCGCGCCACCCTCGGGTCTAACCTACGAGCAGTACTTC
clone size: NA
V gene: TRBV12-3/TRBV12-4
J gene: TRBJ2-7
D gene: NA